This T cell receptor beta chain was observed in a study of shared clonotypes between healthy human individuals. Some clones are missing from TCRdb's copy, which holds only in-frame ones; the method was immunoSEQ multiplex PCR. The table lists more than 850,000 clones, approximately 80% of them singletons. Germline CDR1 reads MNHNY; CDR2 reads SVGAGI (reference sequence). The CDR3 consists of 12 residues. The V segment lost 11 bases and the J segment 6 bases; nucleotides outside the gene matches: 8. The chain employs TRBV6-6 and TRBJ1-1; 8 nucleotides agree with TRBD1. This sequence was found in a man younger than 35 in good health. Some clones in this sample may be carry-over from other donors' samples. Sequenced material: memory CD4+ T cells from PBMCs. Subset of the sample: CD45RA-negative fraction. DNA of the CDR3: TGTGCCGGCCGTCAGGGGGCGGCTGAAGCTTTCTTT. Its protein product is CAGRQGAAEAFF.